This is a list of T cell receptor beta chains from one sample in a study of cytomegalovirus exposure and HLA in healthy donors. Sequencing used immunoSEQ multiplex PCR; TCRdb keeps in-frame clones, though not all of them. Among approximately 65,000 clones listed, roughly 95% were seen once. The material sequenced was PBMCs. The source of these receptors is a woman younger than 30 in good health and CMV-seropositive. CDR3s include the opening cysteine and the closing phenylalanine or tryptophan. Fields, in order: J gene, clone size, D gene, V gene, CDR3 DNA, CDR3 protein. The D gene is left open where the match is weak. The listing skips clone size in some rows; elsewhere it reads once, few, many or a size class.

>TRBJ1-2|once|-|TRBV30
TGTGCGGAGGGCGGCTACACCTTC
CAEGGYTF
>TRBJ1-1|-|TRBD1|TRBV7-9
TGTGCCAGCAGCCGAATACAGGGGAATGCTTTCTTT
CASSRIQGNAFF
>TRBJ1-1|-|-|TRBV30
TGTGCCTGGAGTGTAAGTAGGAACACTGAAGCTTTCTTT
CAWSVSRNTEAFF
>TRBJ2-7|-|-|TRBV11-3
TGTGCCAGCAGCTTAGAGGAGGTTACCTACGAGCAGTACTTC
CASSLEEVTYEQYF
>TRBJ2-1|-|TRBD2|TRBV28
TGTGCCAGCAGTTCCCCAGGACTAGCGGGGTCCTGGTATGAGCAGTTCTTC
CASSSPGLAGSWYEQFF
>TRBJ2-1|-|TRBD2|TRBV4-3
TGCGCCAGCAGCCAAATCACTAGCGTAGGTGAGCAGTTCTTC
CASSQITSVGEQFF
>TRBJ2-5|-|-|TRBV6-5
TGTGCCAGCAGTTACCCAGATTCAGAGACCCAGTACTTC
CASSYPDSETQYF
>TRBJ2-1|-|-|TRBV5-6
TGTGCCAGCAGCTTTAGTGACAATGAGCAGTTCTTC
CASSFSDNEQFF
>TRBJ1-2|-|-|TRBV29-1
TGCAGCGTTGAAGGAGGTGTCGGAGCTAACTATGGCTACACCTTC
CSVEGGVGANYGYTF
>TRBJ2-1|-|-|TRBV21-1
TGTGCCAGCAGCCCTCCCCTGTTCTTC
CASSPPLFF
>TRBJ2-1|-|-|TRBV7-2
TGTGCCAGCAGCTTAGAAAGGACAGTCTACAATGAGCAGTTCTTC
CASSLERTVYNEQFF
>TRBJ2-1|-|-|TRBV11-3
TGTGCCAGCAGCTTAGGGGGCCGAAGGGAGCAGTTCTTC
CASSLGGRREQFF
>TRBJ2-1|-|TRBD2|TRBV5-1
TGCGCCAGCAGCTTGTTCCGGGCTAGCGGAGAAAGCTCCTACAATGAGCAGTTCTTC
CASSLFRASGESSYNEQFF
>TRBJ1-1|-|-|TRBV5-6
TGTGCCAGCAGCTGGGCCGCGAACACTGAAGCTTTCTTT
CASSWAANTEAFF